A selection of T cell receptor beta chains follows, all from one sample in a study of beta chain features in type 1 diabetes. The data were produced by immunoSEQ multiplex PCR, yet TCRdb's version contains in-frame clones alone and is incomplete. The sample lists 250,000 to 400,000 clones, 14% occurring once. Sequences were obtained from central memory CD4+ T cells from blood. The receptors shown here come from a man aged 30 to 45 in good health. The CDR3 runs from the conserved cysteine through the conserved F or W. Each record gives: J gene, V gene, CDR3 protein.

TRBJ2-7 TRBV14 CASSQVGFGTSAQSSYEQYF
TRBJ1-3 TRBV29-1 CSVETAPGDTIYF
TRBJ1-5 TRBV15 CATSRDQAENQPQHF
TRBJ1-2 TRBV29-1 CSVEDWTANYGYTF
TRBJ2-1 TRBV11-2 CASSIVKGPSYNEQFF
TRBJ2-7 TRBV6-5 CASSYDRDEQYF
TRBJ2-1 TRBV5-1 CASSSQGNSYNEQFF
TRBJ2-1 TRBV10-3 CAITASDHEQFF
TRBJ2-5 TRBV5-4 CASSSDPGLAGRKTQYF
TRBJ2-2 TRBV7-2 CASSLDRAITGELFF
TRBJ2-3 TRBV6-1 CASSEAFSSGPSTDTQYF
TRBJ2-4 TRBV7-7 CASSPREQGYQYF
TRBJ1-2 TRBV7-9 CASTETSGDGYTF
TRBJ1-2 TRBV6-6 CASRGQGYGYTF
TRBJ1-6 TRBV7-6 CASSLDRQGAASPLHF
TRBJ1-2 TRBV18 CASSPRQDNYGYTF
TRBJ1-2 TRBV19 CASSTDRVDGYTF
TRBJ2-5 TRBV2 CASSGVAGGQGTQYF
TRBJ2-1 TRBV7-3 CASSPQGAYNEQFF
TRBJ1-4 TRBV7-2 CASSPDGFAKKLFF
TRBJ2-1 TRBV11-2 CASSLSLAGNEQFF
TRBJ2-3 TRBV5-1 CASSSTGTGGTDTQYF
TRBJ1-5 TRBV2 CASRDPRGLNQPQHF
TRBJ2-6 TRBV6-1 CASSTTANVLTF
TRBJ2-3 TRBV10-3 CAISVGLREGTQYF
TRBJ2-3 TRBV7-2 CASSPPLAGGFITQYF
TRBJ2-5 TRBV5-1 CASSLELGKQTQYF
TRBJ2-2 TRBV7-8 CASSLRAHGMTGELFF
TRBJ2-1 TRBV6-1 CATSGQYYNEQFF
TRBJ1-2 TRBV27 CASSPLGRTYGYTF
TRBJ2-1 TRBV11-3 CASSRPLPGLDNEQFF
TRBJ2-5 TRBV6-1 CASRQQGSQETQYF
TRBJ2-3 TRBV10-3 CAISLAGGPTDTQYF
TRBJ2-5 TRBV28 CASKGGGPSETQYF
TRBJ2-1 TRBV5-1 CASSLTGGNEQFF
TRBJ2-7 TRBV7-6 CASSPVGGDYHEQYF
TRBJ2-1 TRBV7-9 CASSSTGTRSYNEQFF
TRBJ1-6 TRBV4-3 CASSQGQSNSPLHF
TRBJ2-3 TRBV11-2 CASSQTRGNTQYF
TRBJ1-3 TRBV5-1 CASSLGAGGTGNTIYF
TRBJ2-1 TRBV28 CATTARSRYNEQFF
TRBJ2-5 TRBV9 CASSVGGQGKTQYF
TRBJ1-1 TRBV7-9 CASSADRGNTEAFF
TRBJ2-5 TRBV11-2 CASSLDRSTLRDF
TRBJ2-3 TRBV20-1 CSENRLNTQYF
TRBJ2-5 TRBV5-6 CASSVPRETQYF
TRBJ2-5 TRBV7-9 CASGWQETQYF
TRBJ1-2 TRBV19 CASSIQGPYGYTF
TRBJ2-1 TRBV6-5 CASSHNNEQFF
TRBJ2-1 TRBV6-1 CASSAGLAGGRTNYNEQFF
TRBJ1-5 TRBV7-2 CASSPRWAGSNQPQHF
TRBJ2-1 TRBV28 CASRRGRHPYNEQFF
TRBJ2-2 TRBV7-9 CASSLGPANTGELFF
TRBJ2-1 TRBV19 CASSRPGTVNEQFF